Detailed here is one TCR beta chain. Antigen unknown. The CDR3 totals 17 residues. In germline, CDR1 is SGHNT, CDR2 YYREEE (reference sequence). Germline trimming cut 6 bases from V and 4 bases from J; bases unmatched to any gene: 13. The record originates from a study of cytomegalovirus exposure and HLA in healthy donors. Findings and limits, study-wide: Subsequent analysis of the roughly 120 validation repertoires found a tendency for first-cohort TCR clusters to co-occur.

TCRdb's table, derived via immunoSEQ multiplex PCR, lists solely in-frame clones and lacks some. The profile shows under 150,000 clones, less than 90% of them singletons. The clonotype was recovered from a man between 18 and 29 years old in good health and CMV-seronegative. Sequenced sample: PBMCs. The chain links TRBV5-4 to TRBJ1-2, with 12 bases identical to TRBD1. The CDR3 sequence: CASTSGTGGQSSYGYTF. In DNA, the CDR3 is TGTGCCAGCACCTCCGGGACAGGGGGCCAATCCTCCTATGGCTACACCTTC.